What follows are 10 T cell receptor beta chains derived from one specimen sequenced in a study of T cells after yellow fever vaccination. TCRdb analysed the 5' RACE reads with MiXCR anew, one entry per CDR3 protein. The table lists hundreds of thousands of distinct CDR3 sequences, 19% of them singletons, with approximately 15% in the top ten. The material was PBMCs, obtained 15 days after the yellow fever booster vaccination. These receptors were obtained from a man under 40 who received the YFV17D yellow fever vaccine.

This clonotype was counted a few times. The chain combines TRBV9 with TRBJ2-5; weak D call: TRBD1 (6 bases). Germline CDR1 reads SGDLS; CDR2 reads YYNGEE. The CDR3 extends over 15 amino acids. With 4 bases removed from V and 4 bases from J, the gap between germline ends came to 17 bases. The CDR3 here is CASSKSGTITETQYF. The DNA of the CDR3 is TGTGCCAGCAGCAAATCCGGGACAATTACAGAGACCCAGTACTTC.

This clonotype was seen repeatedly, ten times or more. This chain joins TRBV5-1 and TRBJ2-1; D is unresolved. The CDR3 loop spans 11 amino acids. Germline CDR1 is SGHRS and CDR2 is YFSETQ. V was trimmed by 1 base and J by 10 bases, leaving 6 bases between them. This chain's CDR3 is CASSLNGEQFF. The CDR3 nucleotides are TGCGCCAGCAGCTTGAATGGGGAGCAGTTCTTC.

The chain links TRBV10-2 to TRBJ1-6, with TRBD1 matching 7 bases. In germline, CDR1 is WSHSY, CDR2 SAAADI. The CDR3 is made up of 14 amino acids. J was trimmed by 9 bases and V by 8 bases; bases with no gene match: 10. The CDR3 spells CASFTGTESSPLHF. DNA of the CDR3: TGCGCCAGCTTCACCGGGACAGAGAGTTCACCCCTCCACTTT.

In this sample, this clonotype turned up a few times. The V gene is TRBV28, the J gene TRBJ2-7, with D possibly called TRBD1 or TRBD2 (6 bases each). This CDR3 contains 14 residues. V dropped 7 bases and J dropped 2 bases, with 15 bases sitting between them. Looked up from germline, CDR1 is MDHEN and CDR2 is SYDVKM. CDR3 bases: TGTGCCAGCACCCGGGGGCGGATTCCCTACGAGCAGTACTTC. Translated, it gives CASTRGRIPYEQYF.

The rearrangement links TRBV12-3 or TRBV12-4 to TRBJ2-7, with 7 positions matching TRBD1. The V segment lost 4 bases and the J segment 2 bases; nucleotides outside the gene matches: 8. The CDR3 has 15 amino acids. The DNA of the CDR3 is TGTGCCAGCAGTTCATTGACAGGGCTAGCCTACGAGCAGTACTTC. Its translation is CASSSLTGLAYEQYF.

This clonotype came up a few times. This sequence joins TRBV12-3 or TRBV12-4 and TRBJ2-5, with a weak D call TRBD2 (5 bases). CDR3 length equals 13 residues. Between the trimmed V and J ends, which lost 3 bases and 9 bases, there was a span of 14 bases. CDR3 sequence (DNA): TGTGCCAGCAGTTTTAATCCCCTCGGGGCCCAGTACTTC. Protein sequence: CASSFNPLGAQYF.

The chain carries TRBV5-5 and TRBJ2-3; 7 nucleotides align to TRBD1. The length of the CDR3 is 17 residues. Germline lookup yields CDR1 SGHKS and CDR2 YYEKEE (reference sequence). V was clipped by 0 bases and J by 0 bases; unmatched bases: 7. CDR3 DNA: TGTGCCAGCAGCTTGGCTGTTCGACAGGGCAGCACAGATACGCAGTATTTT. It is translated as CASSLAVRQGSTDTQYF.

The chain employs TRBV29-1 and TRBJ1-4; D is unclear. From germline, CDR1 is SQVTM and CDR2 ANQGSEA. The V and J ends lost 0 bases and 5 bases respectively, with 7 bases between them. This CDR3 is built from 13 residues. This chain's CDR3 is CSVEEGSNEKLFF. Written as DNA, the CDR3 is TGCAGCGTTGAAGAGGGGAGCAATGAAAAACTGTTTTTT.

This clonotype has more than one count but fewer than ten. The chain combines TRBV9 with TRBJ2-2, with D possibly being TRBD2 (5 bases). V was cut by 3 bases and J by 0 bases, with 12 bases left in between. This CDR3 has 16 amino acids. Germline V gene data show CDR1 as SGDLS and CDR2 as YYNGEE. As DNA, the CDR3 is TGTGCCAGCAGCGGCCGGAAACTAGCGAACACCGGGGAGCTGTTTTTT. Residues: CASSGRKLANTGELFF.

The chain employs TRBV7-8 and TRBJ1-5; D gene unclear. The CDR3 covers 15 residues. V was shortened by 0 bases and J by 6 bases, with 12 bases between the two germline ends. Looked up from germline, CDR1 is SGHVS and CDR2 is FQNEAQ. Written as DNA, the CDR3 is TGTGCCAGCAGCTTAGCGCTGGGTACGGGTCAGCCCCAGCATTTT. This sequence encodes CASSLALGTGQPQHF.